This T cell receptor (beta chain) was recovered during a study of regulatory T cells in long-lasting Graves disease. The V and J ends lost 6 bases and 5 bases, in that order; junction bases with no gene match: 7. This CDR3 has 15 amino acids. Germline V gives CDR1 MDHEN, CDR2 SYDVKM. Time point: persistent/refractory GD, antithyroid drugs over 5 years with positive TRAb. RNA from PBMCs was the source of the TCR library. This clonotype was detected many times. To make TCR beta libraries, researchers used iRepertoire HTBI primers and Arm-PCR of CDR3 regions. Each CDR3 protein is one row after TCRdb ran MiXCR on the multiplex PCR reads. The sample yields 400,000 to 600,000 distinct CDR3 sequences, under 25% seen once.

This chain links TRBV28 with TRBJ2-2; 9 bases fit TRBD2. The TCR was taken from a female donor with Graves disease. This material consisted of peripheral blood mononuclear cells (PBMCs), taken when the disease was refractory, from a patient treated with antithyroid drugs. This chain's CDR3 is CASSISGRGTGELFF. In nucleotides, the CDR3 is TGTGCCAGCAGCATTAGCGGGAGAGGGACCGGGGAGCTGTTTTTT.